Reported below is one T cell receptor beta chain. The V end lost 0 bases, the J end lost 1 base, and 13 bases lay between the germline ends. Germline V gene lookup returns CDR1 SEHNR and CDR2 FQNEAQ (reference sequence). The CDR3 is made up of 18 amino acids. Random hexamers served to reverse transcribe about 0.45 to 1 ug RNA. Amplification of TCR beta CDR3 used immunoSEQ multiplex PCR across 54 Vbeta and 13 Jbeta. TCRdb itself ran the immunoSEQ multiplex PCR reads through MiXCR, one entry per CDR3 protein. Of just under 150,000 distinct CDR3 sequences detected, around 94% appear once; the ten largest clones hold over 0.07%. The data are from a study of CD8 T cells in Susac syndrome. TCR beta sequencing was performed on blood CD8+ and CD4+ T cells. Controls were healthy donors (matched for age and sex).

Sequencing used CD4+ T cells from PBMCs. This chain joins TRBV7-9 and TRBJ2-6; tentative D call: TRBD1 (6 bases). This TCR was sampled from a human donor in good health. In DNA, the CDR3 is TGTGCCAGCAGCTTAGCCACAGGGTCAAAATCTGGGGCCAACGTCCTGACTTTC. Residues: CASSLATGSKSGANVLTF. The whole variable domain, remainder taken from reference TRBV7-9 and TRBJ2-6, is DTGVSQNPRHKITKRGQNVTFRCDPISEHNRLYWYRQTLGQGPEFLTYFQNEAQLEKSRLLSDRFSAERPKGSFSTLEIQRTEQGDSAMYLCASSLATGSKSGANVLTFGAGSRLTVL.